This T cell receptor beta chain was recovered during a study of blood T cells in healthy people across ages. This CDR3 is built from 12 residues. Per germline, CDR1 MNHNY and CDR2 SVGAGI (reference sequence). Trimming cost V 5 bases and J 10 bases; bases outside gene matches: 5. Combining a sample-barcoded 5' primer with a J-beta primer mix, a second PCR ran for about 7 to 11 cycles. Via MiXCR, TCRdb re-called the 5' RACE reads, giving one row per CDR3 protein. The sample records roughly 790,000 distinct CDR3 sequences, roughly two fifths being singletons. Per-sample yields of isolated PBMCs were at least 6 million.

The TCR was taken from a woman aged 55 to 70 in good health. The sample comprised blood. The chain uses TRBV6-6 and TRBJ2-1, with 7 bases identical to TRBD1. CDR3 in amino acids: CASSKDRPEQFF. The CDR3 region has the DNA TGTGCCAGCAGTAAGGACAGGCCCGAGCAGTTCTTC.